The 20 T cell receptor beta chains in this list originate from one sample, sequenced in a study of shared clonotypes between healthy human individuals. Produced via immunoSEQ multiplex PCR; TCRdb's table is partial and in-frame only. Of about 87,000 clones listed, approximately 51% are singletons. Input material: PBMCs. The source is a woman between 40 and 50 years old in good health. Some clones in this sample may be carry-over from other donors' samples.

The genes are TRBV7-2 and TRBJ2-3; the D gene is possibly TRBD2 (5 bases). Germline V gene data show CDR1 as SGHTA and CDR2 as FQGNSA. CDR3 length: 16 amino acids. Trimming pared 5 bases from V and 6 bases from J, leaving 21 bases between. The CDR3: CASSRQAAARMDTQYF. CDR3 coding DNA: TGTGCCAGCAGCCGTCAAGCAGCGGCCCGGATGGATACGCAGTATTTT. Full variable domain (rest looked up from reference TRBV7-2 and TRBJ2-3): GAGVSQSPSNKVTEKGKDVELRCDPISGHTALYWYRQSLGQGLEFLIYFQGNSAPDKSGLPSDRFSAERTGGSVSTLTIQRTQQEDSAVYLCASSRQAAARMDTQYFGPGTRLTVL.

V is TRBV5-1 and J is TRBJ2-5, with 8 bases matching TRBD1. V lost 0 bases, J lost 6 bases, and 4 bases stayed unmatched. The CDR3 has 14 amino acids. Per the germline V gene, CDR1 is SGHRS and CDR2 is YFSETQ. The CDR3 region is CASSLAQGAKTQYF. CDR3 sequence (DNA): TGCGCCAGCAGCTTGGCTCAGGGGGCGAAGACCCAGTACTTC.

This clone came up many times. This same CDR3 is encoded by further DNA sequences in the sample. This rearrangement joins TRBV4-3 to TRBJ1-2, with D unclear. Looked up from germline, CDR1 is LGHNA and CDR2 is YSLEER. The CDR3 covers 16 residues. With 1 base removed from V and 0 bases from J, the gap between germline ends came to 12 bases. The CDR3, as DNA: TGCGCCAGCAGCCAAGGTCTAACAGAGACTAACTATGGCTACACCTTC. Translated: CASSQGLTETNYGYTF.

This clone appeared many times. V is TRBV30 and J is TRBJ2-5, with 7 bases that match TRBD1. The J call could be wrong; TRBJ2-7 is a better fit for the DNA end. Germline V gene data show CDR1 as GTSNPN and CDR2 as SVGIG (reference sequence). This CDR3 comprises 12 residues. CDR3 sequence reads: CAFHRDSYEQYF. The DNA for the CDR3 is TGTGCCTTCCACCGGGACAGCTACGAGCAGTACTTC.

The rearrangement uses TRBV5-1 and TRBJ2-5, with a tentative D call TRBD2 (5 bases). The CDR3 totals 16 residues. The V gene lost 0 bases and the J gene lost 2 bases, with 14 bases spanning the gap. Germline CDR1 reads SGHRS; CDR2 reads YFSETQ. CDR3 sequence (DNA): TGCGCCAGCAGCTTGGGGGTGGGAGTGGGGCAAGAGACCCAGTACTTC. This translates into CASSLGVGVGQETQYF.

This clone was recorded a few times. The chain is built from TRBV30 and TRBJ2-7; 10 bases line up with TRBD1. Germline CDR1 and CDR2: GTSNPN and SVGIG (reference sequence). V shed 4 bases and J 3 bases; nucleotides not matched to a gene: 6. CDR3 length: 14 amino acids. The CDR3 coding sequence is TGTGCCTGGAAGAGGGGGACAGGGGACTACGAGCAGTACTTC. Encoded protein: CAWKRGTGDYEQYF. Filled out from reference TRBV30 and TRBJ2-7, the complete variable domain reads SQTIHQWPATLVQPVGSPLSLECTVEGTSNPNLYWYRQAAGRGLQLLFYSVGIGQISSEVPQNLSASRPQDRQFILSSKKLLLSDSGFYLCAWKRGTGDYEQYFGPGTRLTVT.

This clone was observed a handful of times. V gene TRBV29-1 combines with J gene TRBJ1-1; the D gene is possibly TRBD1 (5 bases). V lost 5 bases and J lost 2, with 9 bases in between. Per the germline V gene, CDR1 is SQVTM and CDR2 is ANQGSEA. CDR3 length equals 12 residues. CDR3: CSVRRGNTEAFF. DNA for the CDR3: TGCAGCGTTCGTAGGGGTAACACTGAAGCTTTCTTT.

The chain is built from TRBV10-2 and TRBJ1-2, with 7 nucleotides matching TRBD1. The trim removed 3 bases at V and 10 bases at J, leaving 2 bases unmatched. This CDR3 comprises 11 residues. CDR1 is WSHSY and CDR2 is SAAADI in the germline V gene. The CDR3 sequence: CASSDDRDYTF. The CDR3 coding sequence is TGCGCCAGCAGTGACGACAGGGACTACACCTTC.

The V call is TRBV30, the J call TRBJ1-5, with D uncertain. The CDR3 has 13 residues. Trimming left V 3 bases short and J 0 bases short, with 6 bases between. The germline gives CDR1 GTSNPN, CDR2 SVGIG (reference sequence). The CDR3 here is CAWSGNSNQPQHF. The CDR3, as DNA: TGTGCCTGGAGCGGAAATAGCAATCAGCCCCAGCATTTT.

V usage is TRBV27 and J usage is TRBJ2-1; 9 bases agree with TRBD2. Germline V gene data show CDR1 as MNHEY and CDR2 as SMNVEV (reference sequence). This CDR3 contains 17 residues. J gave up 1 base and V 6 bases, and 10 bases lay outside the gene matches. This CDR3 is CASRALAGIRSYNEQFF. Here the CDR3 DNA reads TGTGCCAGCAGGGCCCTAGCGGGAATACGGTCCTACAATGAGCAGTTCTTC.

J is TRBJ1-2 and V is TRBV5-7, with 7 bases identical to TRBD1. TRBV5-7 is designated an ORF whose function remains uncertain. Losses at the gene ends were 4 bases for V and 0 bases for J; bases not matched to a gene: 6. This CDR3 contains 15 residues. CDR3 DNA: TGTGCCAGCAGCGTCCGGGGACAGACTAACTATGGCTACACCTTC. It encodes CASSVRGQTNYGYTF.

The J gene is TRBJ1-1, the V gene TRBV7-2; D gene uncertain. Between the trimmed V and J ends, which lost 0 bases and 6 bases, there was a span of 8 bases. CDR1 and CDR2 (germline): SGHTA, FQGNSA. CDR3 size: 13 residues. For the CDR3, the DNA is TGTGCCAGCAGCTTAGCTGGCGAGGCTGAAGCTTTCTTT. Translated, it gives CASSLAGEAEAFF.

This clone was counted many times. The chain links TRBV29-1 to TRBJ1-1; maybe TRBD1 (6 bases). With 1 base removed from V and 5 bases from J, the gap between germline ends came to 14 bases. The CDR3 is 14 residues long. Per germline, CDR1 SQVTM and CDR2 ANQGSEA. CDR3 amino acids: CSVEGPDSPTEAFF. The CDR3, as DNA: TGCAGCGTTGAAGGGCCGGACAGCCCTACTGAAGCTTTCTTT.

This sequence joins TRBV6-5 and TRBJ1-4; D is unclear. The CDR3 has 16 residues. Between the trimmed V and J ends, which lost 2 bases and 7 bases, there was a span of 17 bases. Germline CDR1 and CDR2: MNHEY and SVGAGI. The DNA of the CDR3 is TGTGCCAGCAGTTACACCCCTACCAATCAGGTTGAAAAACTGTTTTTT. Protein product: CASSYTPTNQVEKLFF.

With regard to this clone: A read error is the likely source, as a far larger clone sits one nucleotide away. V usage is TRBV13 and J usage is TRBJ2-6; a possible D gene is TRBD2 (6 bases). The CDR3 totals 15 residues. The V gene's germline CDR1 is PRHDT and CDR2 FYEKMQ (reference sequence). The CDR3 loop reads CASSDPGTGANVLTF. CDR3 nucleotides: TGTGCCAGCAGTGACCCAGGGACTGGGGCCAACGTCCTGACCTTC.

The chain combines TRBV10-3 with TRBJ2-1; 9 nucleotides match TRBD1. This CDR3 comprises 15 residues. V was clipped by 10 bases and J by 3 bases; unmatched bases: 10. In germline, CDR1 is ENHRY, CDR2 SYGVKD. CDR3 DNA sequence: TGTGCCACCCGGACCGGGACAGGGAACTACAATGAGCAGTTCTTC. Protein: CATRTGTGNYNEQFF.

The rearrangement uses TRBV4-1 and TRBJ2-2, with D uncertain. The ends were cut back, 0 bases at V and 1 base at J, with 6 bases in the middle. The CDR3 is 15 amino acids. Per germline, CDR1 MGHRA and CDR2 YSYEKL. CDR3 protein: CASSQETVNTGELFF. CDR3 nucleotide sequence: TGCGCCAGCAGCCAAGAAACGGTGAACACCGGGGAGCTGTTTTTT.

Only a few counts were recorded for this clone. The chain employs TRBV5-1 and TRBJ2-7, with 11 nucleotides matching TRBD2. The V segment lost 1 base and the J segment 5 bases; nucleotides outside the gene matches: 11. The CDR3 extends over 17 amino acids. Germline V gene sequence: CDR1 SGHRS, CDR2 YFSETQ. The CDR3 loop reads CASSLRLAGGAGNEQYF. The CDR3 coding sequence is TGCGCCAGCAGCTTGCGCCTAGCGGGAGGTGCAGGCAACGAGCAGTACTTC.

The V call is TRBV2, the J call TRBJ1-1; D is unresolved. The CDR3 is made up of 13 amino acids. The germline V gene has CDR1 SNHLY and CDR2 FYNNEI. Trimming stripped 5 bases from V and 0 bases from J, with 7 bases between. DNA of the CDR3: TGTGCCAGCAGTTTACAGATGAACACTGAAGCTTTCTTT. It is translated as CASSLQMNTEAFF.

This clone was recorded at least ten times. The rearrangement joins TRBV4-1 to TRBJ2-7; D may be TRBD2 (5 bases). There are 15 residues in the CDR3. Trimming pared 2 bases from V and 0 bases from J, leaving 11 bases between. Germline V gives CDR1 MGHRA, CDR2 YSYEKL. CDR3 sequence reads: CASSQPRVGSYEQYF. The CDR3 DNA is TGCGCCAGCAGCCAACCGCGGGTTGGCTCCTACGAGCAGTACTTC.